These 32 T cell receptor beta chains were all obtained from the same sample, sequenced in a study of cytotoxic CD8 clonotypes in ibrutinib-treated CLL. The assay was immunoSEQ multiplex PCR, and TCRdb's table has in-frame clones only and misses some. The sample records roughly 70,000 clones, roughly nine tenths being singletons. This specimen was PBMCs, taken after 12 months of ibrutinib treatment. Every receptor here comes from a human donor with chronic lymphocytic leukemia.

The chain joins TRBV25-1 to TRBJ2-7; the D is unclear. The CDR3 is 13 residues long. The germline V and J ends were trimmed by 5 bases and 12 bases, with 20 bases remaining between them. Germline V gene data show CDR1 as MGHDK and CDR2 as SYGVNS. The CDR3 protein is CASSRRPHPLLYF. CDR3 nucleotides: TGTGCCAGCAGTAGACGGCCTCACCCCCTCTTGTACTTC.

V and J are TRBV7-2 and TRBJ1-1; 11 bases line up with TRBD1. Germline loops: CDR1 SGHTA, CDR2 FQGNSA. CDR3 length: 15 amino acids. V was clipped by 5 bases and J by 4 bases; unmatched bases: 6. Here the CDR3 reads CASSPRDRGFTEAFF. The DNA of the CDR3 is TGTGCCAGCAGCCCCCGGGACAGGGGGTTCACTGAAGCTTTCTTT.

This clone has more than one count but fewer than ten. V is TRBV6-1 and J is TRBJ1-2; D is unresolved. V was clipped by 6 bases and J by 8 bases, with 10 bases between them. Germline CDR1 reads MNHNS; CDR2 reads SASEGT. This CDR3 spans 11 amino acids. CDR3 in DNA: TGTGCCAGCAGCCCGGATTGGGGCTACACCTTC. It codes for CASSPDWGYTF.

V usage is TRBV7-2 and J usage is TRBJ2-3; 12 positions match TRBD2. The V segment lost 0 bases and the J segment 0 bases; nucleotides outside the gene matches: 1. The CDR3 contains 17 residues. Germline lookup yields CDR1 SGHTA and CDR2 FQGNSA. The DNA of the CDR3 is TGTGCCAGCAGCTTAGCCGGGACTAGCGGGAGCACAGATACGCAGTATTTT. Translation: CASSLAGTSGSTDTQYF.

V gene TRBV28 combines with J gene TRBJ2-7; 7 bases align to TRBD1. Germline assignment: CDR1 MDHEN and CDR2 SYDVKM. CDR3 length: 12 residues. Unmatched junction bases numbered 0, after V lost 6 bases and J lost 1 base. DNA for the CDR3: TGTGCCAGCAGGACAGGGTCCTACGAGCAGTACTTC. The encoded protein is CASRTGSYEQYF.

Here the CDR3 reads CASSQGGLAKNIQYF. CDR3 sequence (DNA): TGTGCCAGCAGCCAGGGAGGGCTCGCCAAAAACATTCAGTACTTC. This sequence joins TRBV28 and TRBJ2-4; TRBD2 matches 7 bases. Germline CDR1 and CDR2: MDHEN and SYDVKM. This CDR3 spans 15 amino acids. V lost 6 bases and J lost 1; bases outside the gene matches: 6. The full variable domain, rest sourced from reference TRBV28 and TRBJ2-4, is DVKVTQSSRYLVKRTGEKVFLECVQDMDHENMFWYRQDPGLGLRLIYFSYDVKMKEKGDIPEGYSVSREKKERFSLILESASTNQTSMYLCASSQGGLAKNIQYFGAGTRLSVL.

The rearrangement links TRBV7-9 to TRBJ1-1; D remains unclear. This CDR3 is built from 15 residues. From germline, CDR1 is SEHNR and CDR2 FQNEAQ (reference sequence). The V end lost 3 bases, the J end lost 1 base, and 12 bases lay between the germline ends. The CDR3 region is CASSFPNAGNTEAFF. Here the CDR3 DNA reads TGTGCCAGCAGCTTCCCCAACGCGGGGAACACTGAAGCTTTCTTT.

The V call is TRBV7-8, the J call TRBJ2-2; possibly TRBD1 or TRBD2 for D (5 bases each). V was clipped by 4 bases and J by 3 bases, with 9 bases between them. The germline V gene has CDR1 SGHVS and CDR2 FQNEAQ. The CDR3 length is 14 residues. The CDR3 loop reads CASSSQGHTGELFF. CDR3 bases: TGTGCCAGCAGCTCTCAGGGACACACCGGGGAGCTGTTTTTT.

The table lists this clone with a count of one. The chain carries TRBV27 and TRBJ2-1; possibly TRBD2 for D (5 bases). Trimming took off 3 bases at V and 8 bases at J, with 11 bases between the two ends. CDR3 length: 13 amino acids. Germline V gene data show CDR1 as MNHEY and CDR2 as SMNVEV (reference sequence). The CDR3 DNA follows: TGTGCCAGCAGTTTCCCTCATAGCGATGAGCAGTTCTTC. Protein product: CASSFPHSDEQFF.

The CDR3 loop is CASLDFGTDKNQPQHF. CDR3 coding DNA: TGTGCCAGTCTTGATTTCGGGACAGACAAGAATCAGCCCCAGCATTTT. The rearrangement links TRBV19 to TRBJ1-5; 7 bases are shared with TRBD1. The germline CDR1 and CDR2 sequences are LNHDA and SQIVND (reference sequence). After removal of 8 bases from V and 4 bases from J, the junction contained 14 bases not matched to a gene. There are 16 residues in the CDR3.

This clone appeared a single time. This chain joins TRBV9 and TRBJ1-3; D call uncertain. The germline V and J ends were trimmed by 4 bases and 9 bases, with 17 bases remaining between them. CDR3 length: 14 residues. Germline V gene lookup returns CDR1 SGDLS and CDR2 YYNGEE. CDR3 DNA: TGTGCCAGCAGCCTAGCCACCGACCTCGGCACCATATATTTT. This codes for CASSLATDLGTIYF.

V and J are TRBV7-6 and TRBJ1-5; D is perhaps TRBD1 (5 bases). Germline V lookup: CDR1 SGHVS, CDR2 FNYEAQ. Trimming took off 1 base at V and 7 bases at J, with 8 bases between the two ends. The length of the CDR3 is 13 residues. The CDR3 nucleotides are TGTGCCAGCAGCTTAGATACAGGCCAGCCCCAGCATTTT. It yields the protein CASSLDTGQPQHF.

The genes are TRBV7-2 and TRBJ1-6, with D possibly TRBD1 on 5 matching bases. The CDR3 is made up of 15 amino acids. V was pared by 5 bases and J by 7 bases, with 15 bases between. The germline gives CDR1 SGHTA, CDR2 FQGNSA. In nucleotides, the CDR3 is TGTGCCAGCAGCCCGCCGTTGGGGCCCAATTCACCCCTCCACTTT. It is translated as CASSPPLGPNSPLHF.

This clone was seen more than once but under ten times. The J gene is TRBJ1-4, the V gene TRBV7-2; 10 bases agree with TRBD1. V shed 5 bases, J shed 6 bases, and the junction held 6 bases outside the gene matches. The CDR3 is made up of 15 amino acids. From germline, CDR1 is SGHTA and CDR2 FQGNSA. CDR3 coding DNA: TGTGCCAGCAGCGTAAGGACAGGGGGGGATGAAAAACTGTTTTTT. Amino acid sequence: CASSVRTGGDEKLFF.

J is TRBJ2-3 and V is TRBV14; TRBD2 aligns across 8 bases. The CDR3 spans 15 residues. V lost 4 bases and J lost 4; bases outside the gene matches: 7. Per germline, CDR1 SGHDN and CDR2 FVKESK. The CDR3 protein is CASSLFSGKADTQYF. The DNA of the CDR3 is TGTGCCAGCAGCCTCTTTAGCGGGAAGGCAGATACGCAGTATTTT.

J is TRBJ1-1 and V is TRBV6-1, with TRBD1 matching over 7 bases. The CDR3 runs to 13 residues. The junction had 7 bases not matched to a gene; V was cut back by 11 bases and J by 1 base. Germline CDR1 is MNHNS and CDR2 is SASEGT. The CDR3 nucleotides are TGTGCCGAAAGACAGGGCGAGAACACTGAAGCTTTCTTT. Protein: CAERQGENTEAFF.

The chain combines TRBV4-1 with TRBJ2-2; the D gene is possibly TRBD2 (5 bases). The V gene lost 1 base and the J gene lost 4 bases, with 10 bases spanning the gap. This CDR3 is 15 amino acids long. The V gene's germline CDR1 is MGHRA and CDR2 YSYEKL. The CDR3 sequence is CASSQVGGFTGELFF. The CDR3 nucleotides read TGCGCCAGCAGCCAAGTTGGCGGGTTCACCGGGGAGCTGTTTTTT.

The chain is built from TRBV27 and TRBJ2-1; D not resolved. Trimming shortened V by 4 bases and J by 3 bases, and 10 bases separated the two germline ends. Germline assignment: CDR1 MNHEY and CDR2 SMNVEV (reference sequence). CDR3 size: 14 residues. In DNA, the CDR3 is TGTGCCAGCAGTTCGAGTGGGATCTACAATGAGCAGTTCTTC. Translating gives CASSSSGIYNEQFF.

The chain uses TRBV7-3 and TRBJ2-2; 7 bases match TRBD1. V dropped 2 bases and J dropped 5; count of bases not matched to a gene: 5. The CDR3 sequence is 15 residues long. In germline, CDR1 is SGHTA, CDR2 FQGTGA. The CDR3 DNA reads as TGTGCCAGCAGCTTAGGCGACAGGGAAACCGGGGAGCTGTTTTTT. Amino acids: CASSLGDRETGELFF.

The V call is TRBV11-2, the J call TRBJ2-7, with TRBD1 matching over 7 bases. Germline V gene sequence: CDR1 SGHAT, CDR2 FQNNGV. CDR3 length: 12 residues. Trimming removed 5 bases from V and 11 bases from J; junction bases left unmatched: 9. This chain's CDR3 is CASSEKQGSEYF. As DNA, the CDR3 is TGTGCCAGCAGCGAGAAACAGGGGAGTGAGTACTTC.

The CDR3 DNA follows: TGTGCCGGTAGCGGCAGCACAGATACGCAGTATTTT. Translation gives CAGSGSTDTQYF. The rearrangement joins TRBV30 to TRBJ2-3; perhaps TRBD2 as D (6 bases). The CDR3 is made up of 12 amino acids. The germline V gene encodes CDR1 GTSNPN and CDR2 SVGIG (reference sequence). Trimming stripped 8 bases from V and 0 bases from J, with 9 bases between.

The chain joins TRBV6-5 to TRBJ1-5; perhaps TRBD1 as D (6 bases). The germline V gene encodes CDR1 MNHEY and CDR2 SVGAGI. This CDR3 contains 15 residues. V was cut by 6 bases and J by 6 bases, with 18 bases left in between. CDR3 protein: CASSRGTGKGQPQHF. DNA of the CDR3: TGTGCCAGCAGCCGCGGAACAGGGAAGGGTCAGCCCCAGCATTTT.

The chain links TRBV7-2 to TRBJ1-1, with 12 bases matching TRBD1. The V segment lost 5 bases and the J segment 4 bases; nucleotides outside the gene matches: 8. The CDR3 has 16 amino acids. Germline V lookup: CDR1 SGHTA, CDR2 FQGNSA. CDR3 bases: TGTGCCAGCAGCCCGGGGGGACAGGGGGCCGGCACTGAAGCTTTCTTT. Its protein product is CASSPGGQGAGTEAFF.

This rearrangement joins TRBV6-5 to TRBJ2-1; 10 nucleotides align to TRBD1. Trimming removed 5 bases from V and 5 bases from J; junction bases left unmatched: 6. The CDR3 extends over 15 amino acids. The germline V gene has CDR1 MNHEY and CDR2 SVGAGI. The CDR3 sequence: CASSRDRGINNEQFF. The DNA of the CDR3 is TGTGCCAGCAGTCGGGACAGGGGAATAAACAATGAGCAGTTCTTC.

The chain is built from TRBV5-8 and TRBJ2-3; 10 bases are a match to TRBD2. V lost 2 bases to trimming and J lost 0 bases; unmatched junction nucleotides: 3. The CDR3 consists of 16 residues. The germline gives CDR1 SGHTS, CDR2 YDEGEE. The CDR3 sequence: CASSFPTSGSTDTQYF. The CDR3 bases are TGTGCCAGCAGCTTCCCGACTAGCGGGAGCACAGATACGCAGTATTTT.

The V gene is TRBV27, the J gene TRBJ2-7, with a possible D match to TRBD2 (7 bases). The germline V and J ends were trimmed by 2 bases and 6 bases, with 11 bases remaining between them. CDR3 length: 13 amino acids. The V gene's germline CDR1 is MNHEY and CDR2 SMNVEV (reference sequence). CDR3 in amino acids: CASSLGGGGEQYF. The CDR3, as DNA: TGTGCCAGCAGTTTAGGAGGGGGGGGCGAGCAGTACTTC.

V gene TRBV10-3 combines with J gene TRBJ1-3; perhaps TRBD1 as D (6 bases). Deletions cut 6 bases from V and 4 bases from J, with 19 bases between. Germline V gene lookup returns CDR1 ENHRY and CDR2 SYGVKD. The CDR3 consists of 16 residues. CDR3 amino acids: CAIRGTGLGSGNTIYF. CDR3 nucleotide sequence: TGTGCCATCAGGGGTACAGGGTTGGGCTCCGGAAACACCATATATTTT.

In DNA, the CDR3 is TGCGCCAGCAGCCAAGATAGCGGGGCCTGGAATGAGCAGTTCTTC. This encodes CASSQDSGAWNEQFF. This chain connects TRBV4-3 to TRBJ2-1; the match to TRBD2 covers 8 bases. The J segment lost 7 bases and the V segment lost 0 bases, leaving 5 bases of the junction unmatched. Germline CDR1 is LGHNA and CDR2 is YSLEER. This CDR3 contains 15 residues.

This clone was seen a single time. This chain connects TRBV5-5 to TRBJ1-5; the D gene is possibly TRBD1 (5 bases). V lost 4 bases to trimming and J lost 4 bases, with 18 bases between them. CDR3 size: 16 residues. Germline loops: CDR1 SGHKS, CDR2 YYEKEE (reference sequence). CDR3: CASSPWFGGRNQPQHF. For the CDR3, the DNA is TGTGCCAGCAGCCCCTGGTTCGGGGGTAGGAATCAGCCCCAGCATTTT.

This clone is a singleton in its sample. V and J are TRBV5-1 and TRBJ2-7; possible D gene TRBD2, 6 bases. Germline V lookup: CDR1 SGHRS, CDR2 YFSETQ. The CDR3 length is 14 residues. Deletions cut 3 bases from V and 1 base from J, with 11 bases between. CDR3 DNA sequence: TGCGCCAGCAGCTCCGAGGCGGGGTCCTACGAGCAGTACTTC. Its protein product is CASSSEAGSYEQYF. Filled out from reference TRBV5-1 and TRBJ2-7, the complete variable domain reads KAGVTQTPRYLIKTRGQQVTLSCSPISGHRSVSWYQQTPGQGLQFLFEYFSETQRNKGNFPGRFSGRQFSNSRSEMNVSTLELGDSALYLCASSSEAGSYEQYFGPGTRLTVT.

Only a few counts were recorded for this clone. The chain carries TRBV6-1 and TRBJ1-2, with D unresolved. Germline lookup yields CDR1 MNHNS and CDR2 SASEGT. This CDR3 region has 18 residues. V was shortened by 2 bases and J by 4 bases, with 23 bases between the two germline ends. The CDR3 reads CASSERHGSSYLGYGYTF. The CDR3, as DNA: TGTGCCAGCAGTGAAAGACATGGGTCGTCATACCTAGGCTATGGCTACACCTTC.

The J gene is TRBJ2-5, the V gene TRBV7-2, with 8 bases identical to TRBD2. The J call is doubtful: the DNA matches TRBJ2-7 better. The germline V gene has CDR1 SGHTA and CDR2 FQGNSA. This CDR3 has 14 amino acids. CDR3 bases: TGTGCCAGCAGCCCGGTTAGCGGGACCTACGAGCAGTACTTC. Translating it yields CASSPVSGTYEQYF.